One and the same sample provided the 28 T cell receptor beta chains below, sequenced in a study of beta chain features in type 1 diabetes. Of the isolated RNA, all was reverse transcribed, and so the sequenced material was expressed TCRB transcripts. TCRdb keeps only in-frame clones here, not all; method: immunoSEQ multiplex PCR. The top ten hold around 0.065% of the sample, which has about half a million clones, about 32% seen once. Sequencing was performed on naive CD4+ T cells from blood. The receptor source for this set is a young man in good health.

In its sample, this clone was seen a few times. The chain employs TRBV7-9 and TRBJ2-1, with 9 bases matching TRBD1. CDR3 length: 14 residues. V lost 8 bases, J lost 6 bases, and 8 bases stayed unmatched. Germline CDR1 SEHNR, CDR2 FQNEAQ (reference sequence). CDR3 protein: CASSIRDRANEQFF. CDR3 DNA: TGTGCCAGCTCCATACGGGACAGGGCCAATGAGCAGTTCTTC.

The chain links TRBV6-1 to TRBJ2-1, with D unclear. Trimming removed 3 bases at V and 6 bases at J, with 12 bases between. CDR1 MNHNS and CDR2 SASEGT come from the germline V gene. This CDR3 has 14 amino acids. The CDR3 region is CASSEGLVGNEQFF. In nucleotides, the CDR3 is TGTGCCAGCAGTGAGGGATTAGTCGGCAATGAGCAGTTCTTC.

This CDR3 reads CAWSASGRAWDTGELFF. The CDR3 DNA reads TGTGCCTGGAGTGCTAGCGGGAGGGCCTGGGACACCGGGGAGCTGTTTTTT. V gene TRBV30 combines with J gene TRBJ2-2, with 12 bases matching TRBD2. Germline CDR1 is GTSNPN and CDR2 is SVGIG (reference sequence). V trimming: 1 base; J trimming: 3 bases; junction bases outside the gene matches: 6. There are 17 residues in the CDR3.

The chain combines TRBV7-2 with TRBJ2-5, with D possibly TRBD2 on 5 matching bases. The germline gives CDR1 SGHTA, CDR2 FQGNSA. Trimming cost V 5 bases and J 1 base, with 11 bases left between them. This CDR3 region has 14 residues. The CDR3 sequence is CASSVDTSQETQYF. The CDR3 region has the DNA TGTGCCAGCAGCGTCGATACTAGCCAAGAGACCCAGTACTTC.

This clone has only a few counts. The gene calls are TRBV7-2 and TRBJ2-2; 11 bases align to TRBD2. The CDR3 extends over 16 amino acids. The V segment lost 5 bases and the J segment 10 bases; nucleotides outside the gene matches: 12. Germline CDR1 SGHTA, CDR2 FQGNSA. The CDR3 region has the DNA TGTGCCAGCAGCCGACCGGGACTAGCGGTCGGAGAGGAGCTGTTTTTT. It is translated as CASSRPGLAVGEELFF.

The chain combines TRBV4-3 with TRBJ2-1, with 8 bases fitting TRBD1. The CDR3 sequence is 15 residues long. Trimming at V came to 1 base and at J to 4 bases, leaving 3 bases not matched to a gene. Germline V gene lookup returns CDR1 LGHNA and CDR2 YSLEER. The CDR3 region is CASSQGRQGYNEQFF. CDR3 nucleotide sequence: TGCGCCAGCAGCCAAGGGAGACAGGGGTACAATGAGCAGTTCTTC.

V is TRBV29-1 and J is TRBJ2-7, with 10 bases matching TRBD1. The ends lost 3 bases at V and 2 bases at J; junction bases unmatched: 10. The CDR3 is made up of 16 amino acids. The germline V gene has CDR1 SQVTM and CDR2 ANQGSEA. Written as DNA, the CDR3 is TGCAGCGTTGAGGGGGACAGGGGAGTAGGGCCCTACGAGCAGTACTTC. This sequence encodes CSVEGDRGVGPYEQYF.

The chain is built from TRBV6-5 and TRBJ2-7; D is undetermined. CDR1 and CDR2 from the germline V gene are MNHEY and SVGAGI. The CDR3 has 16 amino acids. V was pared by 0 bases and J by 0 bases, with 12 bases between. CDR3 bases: TGTGCCAGCAGTTACTCGGATAGCTGGAGCTCCTACGAGCAGTACTTC. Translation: CASSYSDSWSSYEQYF.

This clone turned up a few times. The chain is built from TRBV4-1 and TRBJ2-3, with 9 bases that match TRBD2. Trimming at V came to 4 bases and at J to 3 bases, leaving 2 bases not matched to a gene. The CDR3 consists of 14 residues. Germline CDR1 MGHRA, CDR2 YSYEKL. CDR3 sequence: CASSRLAVTDTQYF. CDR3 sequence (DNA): TGCGCCAGCAGCCGACTAGCGGTGACAGATACGCAGTATTTT.

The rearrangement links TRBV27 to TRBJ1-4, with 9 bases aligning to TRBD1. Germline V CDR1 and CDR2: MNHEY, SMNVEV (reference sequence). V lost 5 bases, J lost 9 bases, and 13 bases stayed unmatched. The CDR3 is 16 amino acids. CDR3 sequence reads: CASSNRLRDRAKKLFF. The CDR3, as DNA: TGTGCCAGCAGTAACCGGTTACGGGACAGGGCCAAAAAACTGTTTTTT.

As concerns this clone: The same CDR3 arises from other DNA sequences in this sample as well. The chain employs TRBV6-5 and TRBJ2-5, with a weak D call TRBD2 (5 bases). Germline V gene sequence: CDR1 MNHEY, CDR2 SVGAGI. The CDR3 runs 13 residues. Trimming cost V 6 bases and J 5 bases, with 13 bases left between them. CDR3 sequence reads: CASSPPGMETQYF. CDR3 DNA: TGTGCCAGCAGCCCCCCGGGGATGGAGACCCAGTACTTC.

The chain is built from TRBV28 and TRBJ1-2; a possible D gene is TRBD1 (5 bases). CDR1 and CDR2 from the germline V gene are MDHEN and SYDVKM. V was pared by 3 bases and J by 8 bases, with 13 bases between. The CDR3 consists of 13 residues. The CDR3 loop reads CASSFPEGKGYTF. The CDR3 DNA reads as TGTGCCAGCAGTTTCCCGGAGGGGAAAGGCTACACCTTC.

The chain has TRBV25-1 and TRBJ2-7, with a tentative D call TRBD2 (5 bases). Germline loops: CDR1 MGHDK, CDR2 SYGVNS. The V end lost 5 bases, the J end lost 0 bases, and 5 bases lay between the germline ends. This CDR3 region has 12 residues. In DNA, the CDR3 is TGTGCCAGCAGTCGGGACTCCTACGAGCAGTACTTC. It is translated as CASSRDSYEQYF.

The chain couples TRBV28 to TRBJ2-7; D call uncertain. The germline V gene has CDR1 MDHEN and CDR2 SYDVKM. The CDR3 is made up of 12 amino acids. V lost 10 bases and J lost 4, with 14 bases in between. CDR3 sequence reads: CATLRRLYEQYF. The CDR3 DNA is TGTGCCACCTTACGAAGGCTGTACGAGCAGTACTTC.

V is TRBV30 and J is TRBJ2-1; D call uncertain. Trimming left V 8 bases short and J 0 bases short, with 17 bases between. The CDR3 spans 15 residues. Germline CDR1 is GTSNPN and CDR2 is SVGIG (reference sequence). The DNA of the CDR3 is TGTGCCGCGTCGGCCACATCGAGCTCCTACAATGAGCAGTTCTTC. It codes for CAASATSSSYNEQFF. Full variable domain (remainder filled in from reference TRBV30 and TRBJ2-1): SQTIHQWPATLVQPVGSPLSLECTVEGTSNPNLYWYRQAAGRGLQLLFYSVGIGQISSEVPQNLSASRPQDRQFILSSKKLLLSDSGFYLCAASATSSSYNEQFFGPGTRLTVL.

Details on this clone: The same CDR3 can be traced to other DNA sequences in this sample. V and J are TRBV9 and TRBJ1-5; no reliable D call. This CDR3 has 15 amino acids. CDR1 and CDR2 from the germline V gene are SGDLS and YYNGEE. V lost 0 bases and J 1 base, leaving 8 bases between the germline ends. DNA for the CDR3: TGTGCCAGCAGCGTAGCAGGAGGGAGCAATCAGCCCCAGCATTTT. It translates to CASSVAGGSNQPQHF.

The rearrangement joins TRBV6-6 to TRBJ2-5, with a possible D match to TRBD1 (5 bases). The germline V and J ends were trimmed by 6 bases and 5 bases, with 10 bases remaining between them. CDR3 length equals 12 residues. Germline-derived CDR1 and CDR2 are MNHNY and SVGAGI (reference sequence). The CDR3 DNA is TGTGCCAGCAGCCCCAGGGTGGAGACCCAGTACTTC. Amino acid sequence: CASSPRVETQYF.

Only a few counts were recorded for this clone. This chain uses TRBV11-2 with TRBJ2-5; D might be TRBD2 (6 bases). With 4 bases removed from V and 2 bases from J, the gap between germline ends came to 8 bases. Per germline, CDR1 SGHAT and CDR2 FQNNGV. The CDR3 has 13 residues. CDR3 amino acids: CASSWGRQETQYF. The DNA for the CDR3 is TGTGCCAGCAGCTGGGGGAGGCAAGAGACCCAGTACTTC.

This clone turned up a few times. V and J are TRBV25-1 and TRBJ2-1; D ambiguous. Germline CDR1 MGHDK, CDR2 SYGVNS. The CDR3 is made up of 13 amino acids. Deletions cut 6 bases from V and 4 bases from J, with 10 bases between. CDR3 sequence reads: CASRVSPYNEQFF. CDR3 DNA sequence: TGTGCCAGCAGGGTAAGCCCTTACAATGAGCAGTTCTTC.

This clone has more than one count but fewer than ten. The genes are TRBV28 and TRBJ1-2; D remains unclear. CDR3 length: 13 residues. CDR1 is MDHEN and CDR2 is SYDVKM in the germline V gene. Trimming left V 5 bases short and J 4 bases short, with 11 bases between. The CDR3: CASSGAGSYGYTF. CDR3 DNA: TGTGCCAGCAGTGGAGCGGGGAGCTATGGCTACACCTTC.

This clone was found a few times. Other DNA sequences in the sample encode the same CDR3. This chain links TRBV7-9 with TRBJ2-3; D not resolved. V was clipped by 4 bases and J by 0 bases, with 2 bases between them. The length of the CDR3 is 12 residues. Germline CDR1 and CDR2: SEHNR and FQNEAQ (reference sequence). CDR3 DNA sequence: TGTGCCAGCAGCTCAAGCACAGATACGCAGTATTTT. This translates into CASSSSTDTQYF.

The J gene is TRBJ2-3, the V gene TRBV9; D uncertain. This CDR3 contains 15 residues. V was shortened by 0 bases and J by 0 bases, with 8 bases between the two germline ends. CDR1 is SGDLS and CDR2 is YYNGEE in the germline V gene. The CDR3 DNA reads TGTGCCAGCAGCGTAGCCCCCGGGAGCACAGATACGCAGTATTTT. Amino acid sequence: CASSVAPGSTDTQYF.

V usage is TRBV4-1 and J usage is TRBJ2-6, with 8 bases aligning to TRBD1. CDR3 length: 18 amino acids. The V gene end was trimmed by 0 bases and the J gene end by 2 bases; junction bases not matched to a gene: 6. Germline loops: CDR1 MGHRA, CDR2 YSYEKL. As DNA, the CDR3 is TGCGCCAGCAGCCAAGAATCCCAGGGGGCGGCTGGGGCCAACGTCCTGACTTTC. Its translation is CASSQESQGAAGANVLTF.

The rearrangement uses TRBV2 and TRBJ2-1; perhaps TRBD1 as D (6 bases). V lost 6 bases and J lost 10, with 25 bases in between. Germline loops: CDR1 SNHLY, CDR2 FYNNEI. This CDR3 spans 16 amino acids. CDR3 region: CASSFNRVPKHWEQFF. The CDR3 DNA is TGTGCCAGCAGCTTTAACAGGGTACCCAAACATTGGGAGCAGTTCTTC. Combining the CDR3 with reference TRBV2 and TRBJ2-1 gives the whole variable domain EPEVTQTPSHQVTQMGQEVILRCVPISNHLYFYWYRQILGQKVEFLVSFYNNEISEKSEIFDDQFSVERPDGSNFTLKIRSTKLEDSAMYFCASSFNRVPKHWEQFFGPGTRLTVL.

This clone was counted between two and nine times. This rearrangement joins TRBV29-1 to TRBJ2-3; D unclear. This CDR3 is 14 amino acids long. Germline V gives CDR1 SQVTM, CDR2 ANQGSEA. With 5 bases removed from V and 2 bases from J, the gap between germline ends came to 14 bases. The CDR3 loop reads CSVQNPTSTDTQYF. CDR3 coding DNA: TGCAGCGTTCAAAATCCGACCTCCACAGATACGCAGTATTTT.

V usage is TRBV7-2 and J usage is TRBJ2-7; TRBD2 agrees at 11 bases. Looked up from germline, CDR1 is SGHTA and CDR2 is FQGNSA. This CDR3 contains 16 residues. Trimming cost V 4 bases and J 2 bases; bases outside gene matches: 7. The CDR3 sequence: CASSSAGTSGAYEQYF. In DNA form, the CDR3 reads TGTGCCAGCAGCTCCGCCGGGACTAGCGGAGCCTACGAGCAGTACTTC.

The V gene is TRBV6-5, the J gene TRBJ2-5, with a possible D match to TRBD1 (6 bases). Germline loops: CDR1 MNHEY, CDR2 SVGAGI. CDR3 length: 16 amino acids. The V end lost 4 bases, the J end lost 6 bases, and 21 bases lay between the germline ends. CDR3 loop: CASSSLGTPRGKTQYF. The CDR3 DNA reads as TGTGCCAGCAGTTCCCTCGGGACACCCCGAGGAAAGACCCAGTACTTC.

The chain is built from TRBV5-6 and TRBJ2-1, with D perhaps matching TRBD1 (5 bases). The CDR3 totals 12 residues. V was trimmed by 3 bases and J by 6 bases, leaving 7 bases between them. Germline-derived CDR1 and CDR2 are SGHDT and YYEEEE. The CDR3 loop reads CASSSTGNEQFF. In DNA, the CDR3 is TGTGCCAGCAGCTCCACAGGCAATGAGCAGTTCTTC.